Below, 7 T cell receptor beta chains from the same sample are listed, as sequenced in a study of memory CD4+ T cells and cytomegalovirus serostatus. The sort gate was single viable CD3+CD4+CD8-CD45RO+ cells for memory CD4+ T cells. This table comes from immunoSEQ multiplex PCR, and its TCRdb copy is limited to in-frame clones, with some not included. The sample holds tens of thousands of clones; 82% are singletons and the top ten take over 0.55%. The sample consisted of memory CD4+ T cells from blood. The receptors come from an adult in good health and CMV-seronegative.

The V and J genes are TRBV6-1 and TRBJ2-3; a possible D gene is TRBD2 (7 bases). The CDR3 contains 17 residues. The germline V gene encodes CDR1 MNHNS and CDR2 SASEGT. The V and J ends lost 3 bases and 8 bases respectively, with 24 bases between them. DNA of the CDR3: TGTGCCAGCAGTGATGCAGCTTGGGGGGGCTCTAGCGGTACGCAGTATTTT. Amino acid sequence: CASSDAAWGGSSGTQYF.

The chain employs TRBV6-1 and TRBJ1-2; 7 nucleotides agree with TRBD1. V trimming: 4 bases; J trimming: 8 bases; junction bases outside the gene matches: 19. Germline V gene lookup returns CDR1 MNHNS and CDR2 SASEGT. This CDR3 is built from 17 residues. This chain's CDR3 is CASSGPPGQTSRRGYTF. The CDR3 nucleotides are TGTGCCAGCAGTGGACCCCCGGGACAGACATCCAGGCGGGGCTACACCTTC.

The rearrangement links TRBV7-2 to TRBJ1-1; maybe TRBD1 (5 bases). Germline CDR1 reads SGHTA; CDR2 reads FQGNSA. Trimming took off 3 bases at V and 1 base at J, with 12 bases between the two ends. CDR3 size: 15 residues. CDR3 in amino acids: CASSFVRAGNTEAFF. CDR3 DNA: TGTGCCAGCAGCTTCGTCAGGGCAGGGAACACTGAAGCTTTCTTT.

The chain employs TRBV5-1 and TRBJ1-5; 9 bases agree with TRBD1. The germline V gene encodes CDR1 SGHRS and CDR2 YFSETQ. V trimming: 4 bases; J trimming: 2 bases; junction bases outside the gene matches: 4. There are 15 residues in the CDR3. The CDR3 sequence: CASSQGQGRNQPQHF. The CDR3 DNA is TGCGCCAGCAGCCAGGGACAGGGTCGCAATCAGCCCCAGCATTTT. Complete variable domain (other parts from reference TRBV5-1 and TRBJ1-5): KAGVTQTPRYLIKTRGQQVTLSCSPISGHRSVSWYQQTPGQGLQFLFEYFSETQRNKGNFPGRFSGRQFSNSRSEMNVSTLELGDSALYLCASSQGQGRNQPQHFGDGTRLSIL.

V gene TRBV18 combines with J gene TRBJ1-5; D is possibly TRBD1 (6 bases). This CDR3 has 14 residues. CDR1 KGHSH and CDR2 LQKENI come from the germline V gene. The V end was cut by 1 base, the J end by 6 bases, with 10 bases between. CDR3 region: CASSPREGGQPQHF. CDR3 nucleotide sequence: TGTGCCAGCTCACCACGCGAAGGGGGTCAGCCCCAGCATTTT.

V and J are TRBV6-1 and TRBJ1-4; TRBD1 matches at 7 bases. This CDR3 has 16 amino acids. With V trimmed by 4 bases and J by 9 bases, 14 bases remained unmatched. Germline CDR1 and CDR2: MNHNS and SASEGT. CDR3 protein: CASSVYREQGNKKLFF. CDR3 nucleotide sequence: TGTGCCAGCAGTGTTTATCGTGAACAGGGGAATAAAAAACTGTTTTTT.

This sequence joins TRBV7-2 and TRBJ1-1; possibly TRBD1 for D (5 bases). From germline, CDR1 is SGHTA and CDR2 FQGNSA. V lost 10 bases and J lost 0, with 15 bases in between. The CDR3 spans 14 residues. The CDR3 nucleotides are TGTGCCACCCGGGCGGGGCGGGTGAACACTGAAGCTTTCTTT. This codes for CATRAGRVNTEAFF.